The sequence of this T cell receptor beta chain was determined in a study of blood T cell repertoires in COVID-19. Whole-study context: Researchers got acute and convalescent COVID-19 samples from the United States, Italy and Spain.

The CDR3 consists of 15 residues. Germline CDR1 and CDR2: MNHEY and SVGAGI. V shed 5 bases and J shed 4 bases, with 17 bases lying between them. Generated by immunoSEQ multiplex PCR, the TCRdb table keeps only in-frame clones and is missing some. The sample lists a few hundred thousand clones; approximately 83% were seen once. The participants were between roughly 18 and 89 years old and came from roughly 24 US areas. Participants' reported clinical history set cohort assignment. Resolution of symptoms, clearance, or two negative PCRs was present in recovered Cohort 3 donors. The receptor was isolated from a young man who had recovered from COVID-19. This sequence joins TRBV6-5 and TRBJ1-2, with a tentative D call TRBD1 (5 bases). The sequenced material came from PBMCs or T cells enriched from blood (not recorded which). The CDR3 sequence is CASSILQGRGYGYTF. In DNA, the CDR3 is TGTGCCAGCAGTATTCTTCAAGGAAGGGGCTATGGCTACACCTTC.